This T cell receptor (beta chain) was recovered during a study of beta chain features in type 1 diabetes. Findings and limits, study-wide: Researchers report that Type 1 diabetes patients had moderately but significantly shorter TCRB CDR3s across all four CD4+ subsets.

The junction had 13 bases not matched to a gene; V was cut back by 5 bases and J by 2 bases. This CDR3 region has 17 residues. The germline V gene has CDR1 LNHDA and CDR2 SQIVND (reference sequence). Sorted populations all had greater than 95% purity. Concerning this clone: The antigen is unknown.

Expressed TCRB transcripts were sequenced because the entire RNA isolate underwent reverse transcription. Clones were sequenced by immunoSEQ multiplex PCR, and TCRdb holds only the in-frame ones, with some missing. The data hold over 25,000 clones, with about 49% observed a single time. The material sequenced was stem cell memory CD4+ T cells from blood. The chain has TRBV19 and TRBJ2-3, with TRBD2 matching over 7 bases. The receptor was derived from a man between 25 and 39 years old with type 1 diabetes. The CDR3 DNA sequence: TGTGCCAGTAGTCCAAGGCGGCTAGCGGCAACCACAGATACGCAGTATTTT. Its protein is CASSPRRLAATTDTQYF.